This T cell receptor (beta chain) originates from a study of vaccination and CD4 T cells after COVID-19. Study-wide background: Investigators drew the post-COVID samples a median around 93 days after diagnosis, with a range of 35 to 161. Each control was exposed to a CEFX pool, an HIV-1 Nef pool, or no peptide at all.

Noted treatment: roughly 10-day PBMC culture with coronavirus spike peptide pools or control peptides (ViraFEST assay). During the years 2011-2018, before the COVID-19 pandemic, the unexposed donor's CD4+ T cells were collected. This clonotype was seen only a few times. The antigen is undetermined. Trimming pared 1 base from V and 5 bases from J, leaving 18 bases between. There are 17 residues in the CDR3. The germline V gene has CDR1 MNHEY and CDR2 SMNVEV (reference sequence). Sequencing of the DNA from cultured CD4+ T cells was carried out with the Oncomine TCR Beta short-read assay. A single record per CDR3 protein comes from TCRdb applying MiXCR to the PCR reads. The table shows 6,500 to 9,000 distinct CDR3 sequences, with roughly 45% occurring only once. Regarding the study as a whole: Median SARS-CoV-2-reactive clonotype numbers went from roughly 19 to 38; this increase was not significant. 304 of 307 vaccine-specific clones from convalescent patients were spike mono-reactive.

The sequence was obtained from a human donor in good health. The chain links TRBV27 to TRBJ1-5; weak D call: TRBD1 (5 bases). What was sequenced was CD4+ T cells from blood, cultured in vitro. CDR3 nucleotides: TGTGCCAGCAGTTTATTCTTCCAGGGTGGTCAGTATCAGCCCCAGCATTTT. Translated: CASSLFFQGGQYQPQHF.